This is a list of T cell receptor beta chains from one sample in a study of vaccination and CD4 T cells after COVID-19. TCRdb re-called the PCR reads through MiXCR, storing one row per CDR3 protein. The table records fewer than 20,000 distinct CDR3 sequences, around two thirds of them present only once. The antigens for these receptors are not known. The source material was CD4+ T cells from blood, cultured in vitro. Receptors were obtained from a human donor who had recovered from COVID-19. The CDR3 runs from the conserved cysteine through the conserved F or W. A D gene is named only where the DNA matches it firmly. Rows give clone size only sometimes, using once, few, many, or a class for an expanded clone.

abundance | d_gene | len | j_gene | v_gene | CDR3aa | CDR3nt
- | - | 17 | TRBJ1-6 | TRBV6-5 | CASSYSGQHTLNSPLHF | TGTGCCAGCAGTTACTCTGGACAGCATACCCTAAATTCACCCCTCCACTTT
- | - | 14 | TRBJ1-1 | TRBV28 | CASRPTRQGTEAFF | TGTGCCAGCAGACCTACTCGACAAGGCACTGAAGCTTTCTTT
few | - | 16 | TRBJ1-5 | TRBV15 | CATSKGFIGSNQPQHF | TGTGCCACCAGTAAAGGATTTATAGGGAGCAATCAGCCCCAGCATTTT
- | - | 13 | TRBJ2-3 | TRBV10-1 | CASSLRTTDTQYF | TGCGCCAGCAGCCTCAGAACGACAGATACGCAGTATTTT
- | TRBD2 | 15 | TRBJ2-3 | TRBV2 | CASSETSGRVDTQYF | TGTGCCAGCTCAGAGACTAGCGGGAGGGTAGATACGCAGTATTTT
- | TRBD2 | 13 | TRBJ2-7 | TRBV24-1 | CATGNGGAYEQYF | TGTGCCACCGGCAACGGGGGGGCCTACGAGCAGTACTTC
once | - | 13 | TRBJ1-5 | TRBV28 | CASSSHQREPQHF | TGTGCCAGCAGTTCCCACCAAAGGGAGCCCCAGCATTTT
- | TRBD2 | 15 | TRBJ2-7 | TRBV20-1 | CSAPSRKSGNYEQYF | TGCAGTGCCCCCTCCCGAAAAAGCGGGAACTACGAGCAGTACTTC
few | - | 11 | TRBJ1-5 | TRBV20-1 | CSVAGGQPQHF | TGCAGTGTCGCAGGAGGTCAGCCCCAGCATTTT
- | - | 12 | TRBJ2-5 | TRBV20-1 | CSCKGGRETQYF | TGCAGCTGTAAGGGGGGTAGAGAGACCCAGTACTTC
- | TRBD1 | 13 | TRBJ2-3 | TRBV27 | CASSRTGTDTQYF | TGTGCCAGCAGCCGGACAGGGACAGATACGCAGTATTTT
- | - | 13 | TRBJ2-7 | TRBV28 | CTSTRGGAYEQYF | TGTACCAGCACCAGGGGTGGGGCCTACGAGCAGTACTTC
- | TRBD1 | 15 | TRBJ1-5 | TRBV27 | CASSDRGLGNQPQHF | TGTGCCAGCAGTGACAGGGGGCTTGGGAATCAGCCCCAGCATTTT
- | - | 17 | TRBJ1-2 | TRBV28 | CASPGEAGDNRDYGYTF | TGTGCCAGCCCCGGAGAGGCAGGGGATAATCGGGACTATGGCTACACCTTC
- | - | 13 | TRBJ1-1 | TRBV11-2 | CASSLDLMTVAFF | TGTGCCAGCAGCTTGGACCTCATGACCGTGGCTTTCTTT
once | - | 13 | TRBJ1-5 | TRBV20-1 | CSARALPGQPQHF | TGCAGTGCTAGGGCCCTCCCCGGTCAGCCCCAGCATTTT
- | TRBD1 | 14 | TRBJ1-1 | TRBV4-2 | CASSQVAGTAEAFF | TGTGCCAGCAGCCAAGTTGCCGGGACAGCTGAAGCTTTCTTT
few | - | 13 | TRBJ1-1 | TRBV24-1 | CATSDELNTEAFF | TGTGCCACCAGTGATGAACTGAACACTGAAGCTTTCTTT
- | TRBD1 | 15 | TRBJ2-1 | TRBV27 | CASSLGDSSYNEQFF | TGTGCCAGCAGTTTAGGGGACAGCTCCTACAATGAGCAGTTCTTC
- | - | 11 | TRBJ1-2 | TRBV29-1 | CSVGRDHGYTF | TGCAGCGTGGGGAGGGACCATGGCTACACCTTC
- | - | 13 | TRBJ1-5 | TRBV12-3/TRBV12-4 | CASRVQGGQPQHF | TGTGCCAGCAGGGTTCAGGGAGGACAGCCCCAGCATTTT
- | - | 16 | TRBJ1-2 | TRBV7-9 | CASSHNPRTVHYGYTF | TGTGCCAGCAGCCACAATCCCCGGACGGTCCACTATGGCTACACCTTC
few | TRBD2 | 14 | TRBJ2-7 | TRBV27 | CAGTGLAGIYEQYF | TGTGCCGGTACGGGGCTAGCGGGAATCTACGAGCAGTACTTC
- | - | 16 | TRBJ2-1 | TRBV7-2 | CASSLAAISSYNEQFF | TGTGCCAGCAGCTTAGCCGCGATAAGCTCCTACAATGAGCAGTTCTTC
- | - | 14 | TRBJ1-2 | TRBV5-1 | CASSPFNGPTSYTF | TGCGCCAGCAGCCCCTTCAACGGCCCGACAAGCTACACCTTC
- | - | 11 | TRBJ2-7 | TRBV18 | CASSLQTEQYF | TGTGCCAGCTCACTTCAGACCGAGCAGTACTTC
few | TRBD1 | 14 | TRBJ1-5 | TRBV7-2 | CASSQGALGQPQHF | TGTGCCAGCAGCCAGGGGGCGCTGGGTCAGCCCCAGCATTTT
- | - | 15 | TRBJ1-2 | TRBV21-1 | CASSKYRGGGYGYTF | TGTGCCAGCAGCAAGTATCGGGGCGGAGGCTATGGCTACACCTTC
few | - | 14 | TRBJ2-2 | TRBV20-1 | CSARGTWGNGELFF | TGCAGTGCCCGGGGGACATGGGGGAACGGGGAGCTGTTTTTT
- | - | 15 | TRBJ2-5 | TRBV7-2 | CASSFGGVGQETQYF | TGTGCCAGCAGCTTTGGGGGCGTGGGCCAAGAGACCCAGTACTTC
- | TRBD1 | 14 | TRBJ2-7 | TRBV10-3 | CAISDGTVSYEQYF | TGTGCCATCAGTGACGGGACAGTTTCCTACGAGCAGTACTTC
few | TRBD1 | 14 | TRBJ1-1 | TRBV7-2 | CASSSGGGNTEAFF | TGTGCCAGCAGCTCAGGGGGGGGAAACACTGAAGCTTTCTTT
once | - | 15 | TRBJ2-2 | TRBV12-3/TRBV12-4 | CASSPQGSQDGELFF | TGTGCCAGCAGTCCGCAGGGCAGTCAAGACGGGGAGCTGTTTTTT